This T cell receptor (beta chain) originates from a study of T cell repertoires in cytomegalovirus infection. Across the whole study: Public signatures in TCR beta pointed to CMV infection and matching HLA type.

The study's findings and limits: The ex vivo response was dominated by HLA-C-restricted CMV-specific TCR beta clonotypes. Cumulative public TCR beta family frequency identified CMV carriers with the relevant HLA.

TCRdb ran MiXCR on the reads and lists one entry per CDR3 protein. The table has around 350,000 distinct CDR3 sequences, 15% to 20% seen once. V lost 4 bases, J lost 2 bases, and 12 bases lay in between. The CDR3 is 15 residues long. Germline assignment: CDR1 SGHVS and CDR2 FQNEAQ. This clonotype has at least ten counts. Its antigen remains unknown. The material sequenced was PBMCs. The receptor's source is a human donor in good health (CMV status not recorded). Some clones in this sample may be carry-over from other donors' samples. The rearrangement joins TRBV7-8 to TRBJ1-3; perhaps TRBD1 as D (6 bases). The DNA of the CDR3 is TGTGCCAGCAGCTCGGAAGGGGGGCCTGGAAACACCATATATTTT. Translating gives CASSSEGGPGNTIYF.